Below, 13 T cell receptor beta chains from the same sample are listed, as sequenced in a study of shared clonotypes between healthy human individuals. TCRdb's copy holds only in-frame clones and misses some; the assay was immunoSEQ multiplex PCR. Seen here are millions of clones, approximately 94% observed once, and the top ten hold around 0.14%. Sample: naive CD4+ T cells sorted from blood. As for subset: CD45RA+ positively selected. The receptors stem from a man between 18 and 29 years old in good health.

The chain has TRBV18 and TRBJ2-2; a possible D gene is TRBD2 (6 bases). V was shortened by 6 bases and J by 1 base, with 15 bases between the two germline ends. The CDR3 runs 16 residues. Germline values: CDR1 KGHSH, CDR2 LQKENI. In DNA, the CDR3 is TGTGCCAGCTCCATTGCCGGGACTTTGAACACCGGGGAGCTGTTTTTT. Protein: CASSIAGTLNTGELFF.

For this clone: The sample holds other DNA sequences that translate to the same CDR3. The V gene is TRBV27, the J gene TRBJ2-7; D is possibly TRBD2 (7 bases). Trimming removed 2 bases from V and 2 bases from J, with 10 bases in between. The CDR3 extends over 14 amino acids. CDR1 and CDR2 from the germline V gene are MNHEY and SMNVEV (reference sequence). CDR3 region: CASSLRGGAYEQYF. CDR3 DNA: TGTGCCAGCAGTTTAAGAGGGGGGGCCTACGAGCAGTACTTC.

This clone showed up just once. The chain employs TRBV4-3 and TRBJ2-3; D is perhaps TRBD1 or TRBD2 (5 bases each). CDR3 length: 13 residues. CDR1 and CDR2 (germline): LGHNA, YSLEER. Trimming cost V 0 bases and J 11 bases, with 12 bases left between them. Here the CDR3 reads CASSQDLGDQQYF. CDR3 nucleotide sequence: TGCGCCAGCAGCCAAGACTTGGGGGATCAGCAGTATTTT.

This clone was observed a handful of times. The genes are TRBV30 and TRBJ1-1, with D maybe TRBD1 (5 bases). V lost 2 bases and J lost 3, with 7 bases in between. CDR1 is GTSNPN and CDR2 is SVGIG in the germline V gene (reference sequence). The CDR3 covers 12 residues. The CDR3 DNA follows: TGTGCCTGGAGTCAGACAGACACTGAAGCTTTCTTT. The encoded protein is CAWSQTDTEAFF.

Notes on this clone: Other DNA sequences of this sample code for an identical CDR3. The chain joins TRBV6-1 to TRBJ1-6; D not certain. Germline V CDR1 and CDR2: MNHNS, SASEGT. The CDR3 sequence is 14 residues long. The V end was cut by 0 bases, the J end by 7 bases, with 7 bases between. The CDR3 loop is CASSEAGGNSPLHF. For the CDR3, the DNA is TGTGCCAGCAGTGAAGCCGGCGGGAATTCACCCCTCCACTTT.

The chain joins TRBV7-3 to TRBJ2-5; 12 bases agree with TRBD2. Germline values: CDR1 SGHTA, CDR2 FQGTGA. The CDR3 consists of 15 residues. The V segment lost 4 bases and the J segment 5 bases; nucleotides outside the gene matches: 5. The CDR3 protein is CASSSNGLAGETQYF. DNA of the CDR3: TGTGCCAGCAGCTCCAACGGACTAGCGGGGGAGACCCAGTACTTC. The variable domain in full, completed from reference TRBV7-3 and TRBJ2-5, reads GAGVSQTPSNKVTEKGKYVELRCDPISGHTALYWYRQSLGQGPEFLIYFQGTGAADDSGLPNDRFFAVRPEGSVSTLKIQRTERGDSAVYLCASSSNGLAGETQYFGPGTRLLVL.

The chain recombines TRBV7-6 with TRBJ2-1; D is perhaps TRBD2 (5 bases). Trimming left V 4 bases short and J 2 bases short, with 15 bases between. The germline gives CDR1 SGHVS, CDR2 FNYEAQ. The CDR3 has 16 amino acids. The CDR3 loop is CASSSLWRAPYNEQFF. CDR3 in DNA: TGTGCCAGCAGCTCCCTTTGGCGGGCCCCCTACAATGAGCAGTTCTTC.

The genes are TRBV7-2 and TRBJ1-6, with D perhaps TRBD1 (5 bases). From germline, CDR1 is SGHTA and CDR2 FQGNSA. Trimming shortened V by 5 bases and J by 1 base, and 12 bases separated the two germline ends. CDR3 length: 16 amino acids. CDR3 coding DNA: TGTGCCAGCAGCGTTGGGCAGGGATCCTATAATTCACCCCTCCACTTT. Translated, it gives CASSVGQGSYNSPLHF.

The chain has TRBV6-1 and TRBJ1-2; no reliable D call. From germline, CDR1 is MNHNS and CDR2 SASEGT. The CDR3 runs 13 residues. V was pared by 3 bases and J by 5 bases, with 10 bases between. CDR3 sequence reads: CASSEQGSYGYTF. CDR3 DNA sequence: TGTGCCAGCAGTGAGCAAGGTTCTTATGGCTACACCTTC.

This chain links TRBV6-6 with TRBJ1-3; D unclear. V was clipped by 6 bases and J by 0 bases, with 15 bases between them. CDR1 MNHNY and CDR2 SVGAGI come from the germline V gene (reference sequence). This CDR3 spans 16 amino acids. The CDR3 protein is CASSQGRPDSGNTIYF. In DNA, the CDR3 is TGTGCCAGCAGCCAAGGACGGCCGGACTCTGGAAACACCATATATTTT.

The chain carries TRBV2 and TRBJ2-2; 8 nucleotides match TRBD1. Germline lookup yields CDR1 SNHLY and CDR2 FYNNEI. The CDR3 is 16 residues long. With V trimmed by 4 bases and J by 1 base, 5 bases remained unmatched. CDR3 DNA: TGTGCCAGCAGTGTCGGACAGGGACAGAACACCGGGGAGCTGTTTTTT. Protein: CASSVGQGQNTGELFF. Full variable domain (rest looked up from reference TRBV2 and TRBJ2-2): EPEVTQTPSHQVTQMGQEVILRCVPISNHLYFYWYRQILGQKVEFLVSFYNNEISEKSEIFDDQFSVERPDGSNFTLKIRSTKLEDSAMYFCASSVGQGQNTGELFFGEGSRLTVL.

For this clone: Other DNA sequences in this sample translate to the same CDR3. J is TRBJ2-7 and V is TRBV6-1, with D possibly TRBD1 on 6 matching bases. CDR1 MNHNS and CDR2 SASEGT come from the germline V gene. The CDR3 totals 12 residues. Trimming took 2 bases from V and 6 from J, leaving 8 bases between them. In nucleotides, the CDR3 is TGTGCCAGCAGTGAAAGGGGGTCCGAGCAGTACTTC. Its translation is CASSERGSEQYF.

This clone was picked up a small number of times. This sequence joins TRBV6-5 and TRBJ1-2; no firm D call. V was trimmed by 10 bases and J by 8 bases, leaving 17 bases between them. Per germline, CDR1 MNHEY and CDR2 SVGAGI. CDR3 length: 12 amino acids. The CDR3 DNA follows: TGTGCCACCTCGGGGAGGGCAGGCGGCTACACCTTC. This gives the protein CATSGRAGGYTF.